This T cell receptor (beta chain) was sequenced in a study of T cells in Graves' hyperthyroidism and ophthalmopathy. The investigators amplified TCR beta CDR3 regions from RNA transcripts. Initially, a first-round RT-PCR of the TCR CDR3 employed the HTBI primer set. Each CDR3 protein gets one entry after TCRdb re-called the multiplex PCR reads with MiXCR. The sample yields 500,000 to 650,000 distinct CDR3 sequences, 12% to 15% seen once. CDR1 and CDR2 from the germline V gene are LGHDT and YNNKEL (reference sequence). V lost 3 bases, J lost 0 bases, and 12 bases lay in between. This CDR3 has 16 amino acids.

The chain has TRBV3-1 and TRBJ1-3; no clear D gene. Sequenced: blood. The TCR originated in a woman in her 40s with Graves' hyperthyroidism. The CDR3 protein is CASSHFRTNSGNTIYF. CDR3 DNA sequence: TGTGCCAGCAGCCATTTCAGGACCAACTCTGGAAACACCATATATTTT.